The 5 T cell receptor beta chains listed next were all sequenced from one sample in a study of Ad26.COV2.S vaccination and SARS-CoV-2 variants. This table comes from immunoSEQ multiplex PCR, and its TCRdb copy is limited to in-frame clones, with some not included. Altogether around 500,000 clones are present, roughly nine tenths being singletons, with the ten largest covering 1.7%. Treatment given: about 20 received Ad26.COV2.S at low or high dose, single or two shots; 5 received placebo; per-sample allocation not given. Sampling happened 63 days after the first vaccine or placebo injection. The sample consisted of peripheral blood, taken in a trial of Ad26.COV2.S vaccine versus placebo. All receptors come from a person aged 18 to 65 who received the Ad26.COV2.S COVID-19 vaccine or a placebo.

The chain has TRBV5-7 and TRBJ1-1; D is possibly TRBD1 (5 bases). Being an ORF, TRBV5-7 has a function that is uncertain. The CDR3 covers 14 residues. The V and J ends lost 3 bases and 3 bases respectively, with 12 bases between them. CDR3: CASSCPGADTEAFF. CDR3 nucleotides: TGTGCCAGCAGCTGTCCCGGGGCGGACACTGAAGCTTTCTTT.

CDR3 residues: CSVEDRPAGGETQYF. For the CDR3, the DNA is TGCAGCGTTGAAGATCGCCCAGCGGGGGGAGAGACCCAGTACTTC. V usage is TRBV29-1 and J usage is TRBJ2-5, with 9 bases lining up with TRBD2. The ends lost 0 bases at V and 4 bases at J; junction bases unmatched: 6. The CDR3 extends over 15 amino acids. The germline V gene encodes CDR1 SQVTM and CDR2 ANQGSEA. Based on the CDR3 plus reference TRBV29-1 and TRBJ2-5, the full variable domain is SAVISQKPSRDICQRGTSLTIQCQVDSQVTMMFWYRQQPGQSLTLIATANQGSEATYESGFVIDKFPISRPNLTFSTLTVSNMSPEDSSIYLCSVEDRPAGGETQYFGPGTRLLVL.

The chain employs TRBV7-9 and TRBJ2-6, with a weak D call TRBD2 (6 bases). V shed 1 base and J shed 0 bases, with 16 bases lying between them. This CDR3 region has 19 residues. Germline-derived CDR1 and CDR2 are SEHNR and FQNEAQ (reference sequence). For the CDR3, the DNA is TGTGCCAGCAGCTTAGGTTTCTTCGGGACTCTCTCTGGGGCCAACGTCCTGACTTTC. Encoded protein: CASSLGFFGTLSGANVLTF. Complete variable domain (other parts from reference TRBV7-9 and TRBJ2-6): DTGVSQNPRHKITKRGQNVTFRCDPISEHNRLYWYRQTLGQGPEFLTYFQNEAQLEKSRLLSDRFSAERPKGSFSTLEIQRTEQGDSAMYLCASSLGFFGTLSGANVLTFGAGSRLTVL.

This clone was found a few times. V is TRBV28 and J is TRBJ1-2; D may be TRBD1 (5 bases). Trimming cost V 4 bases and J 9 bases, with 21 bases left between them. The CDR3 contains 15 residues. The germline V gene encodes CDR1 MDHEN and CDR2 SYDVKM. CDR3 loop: CASSSGSGPMTRYTF. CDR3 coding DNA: TGTGCCAGCAGTTCAGGGTCCGGACCTATGACCCGCTACACCTTC.

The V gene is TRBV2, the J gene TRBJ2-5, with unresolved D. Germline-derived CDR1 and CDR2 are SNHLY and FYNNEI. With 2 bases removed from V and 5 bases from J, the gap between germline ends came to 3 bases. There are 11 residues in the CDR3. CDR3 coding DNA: TGTGCCAGCAGTGAACTGGAGACCCAGTACTTC. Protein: CASSELETQYF.